This TCR beta chain was documented in a study of T cell repertoires in cytomegalovirus infection. TCRdb re-called the reads through MiXCR, storing one row per CDR3 protein. This sample yields some 200,000 distinct CDR3 sequences, of which roughly 19% are seen a single time; just under 3% belongs to the top ten. This clonotype was counted at least ten times. V shed 0 bases and J shed 7 bases, with 9 bases lying between them. This CDR3 has 13 amino acids. Germline V gives CDR1 MNHEY, CDR2 SMNVEV (reference sequence). The V and J genes are TRBV27 and TRBJ2-5; D is perhaps TRBD1 (5 bases). Sequencing was done on a sample of PBMCs. The clonotype comes from a human donor in good health (CMV status not recorded). Some clones in this sample may be carry-over from other donors' samples. CDR3 sequence: CASSLSRAGTQYF. CDR3 nucleotide sequence: TGTGCCAGCAGTTTATCCAGGGCCGGGACCCAGTACTTC.